The 19 T cell receptor beta chains listed next were all sequenced from one sample in a study of shared T cell receptors in the human thymus. The assay was immunoSEQ multiplex PCR, and TCRdb's table has in-frame clones only and misses some. This sample has roughly 560,000 clones, with 78% found just once. These data were likewise used in another study, on human thymus T cells.

What was sequenced was thymocytes. All receptors derive from a boy younger than two with a congenital heart defect.

This chain connects TRBV27 to TRBJ2-7; D is perhaps TRBD1 (5 bases). The CDR3 totals 14 residues. Germline V gene lookup returns CDR1 MNHEY and CDR2 SMNVEV (reference sequence). V was clipped by 5 bases and J by 3 bases, with 14 bases between them. This CDR3 reads CASSPDPTVYEQYF. CDR3 bases: TGTGCCAGCAGTCCAGACCCGACAGTCTACGAGCAGTACTTC.

In its sample, this clone was seen a few times. The chain is built from TRBV4-1 and TRBJ1-5, with 7 bases identical to TRBD1. After removal of 2 bases from V and 6 bases from J, the junction contained 13 bases not matched to a gene. CDR3 length: 17 residues. Looked up from germline, CDR1 is MGHRA and CDR2 is YSYEKL. CDR3 residues: CASSQYERTGLFQPQHF. The DNA of the CDR3 is TGCGCCAGCAGCCAATATGAGAGGACAGGCTTATTTCAGCCCCAGCATTTT.

The chain joins TRBV7-9 to TRBJ2-3; TRBD2 matches 11 bases. Germline loops: CDR1 SEHNR, CDR2 FQNEAQ (reference sequence). The CDR3 is 19 amino acids. With V trimmed by 4 bases and J by 0 bases, 12 bases remained unmatched. DNA of the CDR3: TGTGCCAGCAGCTACGTCCCGGGACTAGCGGAAACTAGCACAGATACGCAGTATTTT. Translation gives CASSYVPGLAETSTDTQYF.

CDR3 in amino acids: CSVETPTSDAYEQYF. Written as DNA, the CDR3 is TGCAGCGTTGAGACCCCGACTAGCGATGCCTACGAGCAGTACTTC. This chain uses TRBV29-1 with TRBJ2-7, with 8 bases fitting TRBD2. The germline V gene has CDR1 SQVTM and CDR2 ANQGSEA. Unmatched junction bases numbered 9, after V lost 3 bases and J lost 2 bases. CDR3 size: 15 residues.

The rearrangement uses TRBV30 and TRBJ2-7; 10 nucleotides line up with TRBD1. The germline gives CDR1 GTSNPN, CDR2 SVGIG (reference sequence). This CDR3 has 19 residues. Unmatched junction bases numbered 17, after V lost 1 base and J lost 2 bases. The CDR3 DNA is TGTGCCTGGAGTGCCAAGACGTCCCGGGACAGGGGAGGGGCCTACGAGCAGTACTTC. Translated, it gives CAWSAKTSRDRGGAYEQYF.

This clone appeared a few times. This chain joins TRBV7-2 and TRBJ2-1; the match to TRBD2 covers 11 bases. CDR1 SGHTA and CDR2 FQGNSA come from the germline V gene. The CDR3 is 17 residues long. V was clipped by 1 base and J by 4 bases; unmatched bases: 6. The CDR3 loop reads CASSLGLAGLGYNEQFF. In nucleotides, the CDR3 is TGTGCCAGCAGCTTAGGACTAGCGGGACTCGGATACAATGAGCAGTTCTTC.

This clone was counted a single time. V is TRBV9 and J is TRBJ1-5; TRBD1 might be the D (6 bases). This CDR3 spans 17 amino acids. The germline V gene has CDR1 SGDLS and CDR2 YYNGEE. V was cut by 0 bases and J by 1 base, with 14 bases left in between. CDR3 region: CASSVDPGGRSNQPQHF. The CDR3 DNA sequence: TGTGCCAGCAGCGTAGATCCTGGGGGCAGAAGCAATCAGCCCCAGCATTTT.

This chain links TRBV30 with TRBJ2-1, with a tentative D call TRBD1 (5 bases). The CDR3 has 15 residues. Trimming shortened V by 3 bases and J by 4 bases, and 16 bases separated the two germline ends. Looked up from germline, CDR1 is GTSNPN and CDR2 is SVGIG (reference sequence). CDR3 DNA sequence: TGTGCCTGGAGCGGCCCCAGGGTAGGGTACAATGAGCAGTTCTTC. Translated: CAWSGPRVGYNEQFF. The full variable domain, its missing parts supplied by reference TRBV30 and TRBJ2-1, is SQTIHQWPATLVQPVGSPLSLECTVEGTSNPNLYWYRQAAGRGLQLLFYSVGIGQISSEVPQNLSASRPQDRQFILSSKKLLLSDSGFYLCAWSGPRVGYNEQFFGPGTRLTVL.

The chain carries TRBV7-2 and TRBJ1-2; 8 bases map to TRBD1. Germline assignment: CDR1 SGHTA and CDR2 FQGNSA. The CDR3 spans 14 residues. Unmatched junction bases numbered 7, after V lost 4 bases and J lost 6 bases. The CDR3 here is CASSSGQGGNGYTF. CDR3 DNA sequence: TGTGCCAGCAGCTCCGGACAGGGAGGTAATGGCTACACCTTC.

The chain has TRBV7-9 and TRBJ2-7; 8 bases line up with TRBD2. CDR3 length: 16 residues. Germline CDR1 and CDR2: SEHNR and FQNEAQ (reference sequence). The V gene end was trimmed by 2 bases and the J gene end by 6 bases; junction bases not matched to a gene: 12. The DNA for the CDR3 is TGTGCCAGCAGCTTATATATAGGGACTAGATCCGCCGAGCAGTACTTC. It translates to CASSLYIGTRSAEQYF.

The chain couples TRBV6-1 to TRBJ1-5; a weak D match, TRBD1 (6 bases). CDR3 length: 17 residues. From germline, CDR1 is MNHNS and CDR2 SASEGT. The ends were cut back, 3 bases at V and 1 base at J, with 16 bases in the middle. Written as DNA, the CDR3 is TGTGCCAGCAGTGATACAGGGAAGGCTCGGAGCAATCAGCCCCAGCATTTT. Translated: CASSDTGKARSNQPQHF.

The chain combines TRBV6-1 with TRBJ1-6; a weak D match, TRBD1 (5 bases). V lost 6 bases to trimming and J lost 10 bases, with 19 bases between them. CDR1 MNHNS and CDR2 SASEGT come from the germline V gene. The CDR3 extends over 15 amino acids. CDR3 coding DNA: TGTGCCAGCAGAAATGTGGGGGGTTGGTACTCACCCCTCCACTTT. This translates into CASRNVGGWYSPLHF.

The chain combines TRBV21-1 with TRBJ2-7; the D call in the table, TRBD2, was not verified against the DNA. TRBV21-1 is a recognized pseudogene. This CDR3 region has 8 residues. Here the CDR3 DNA reads TGTCCTTCCTACGAGCAGTACTTC. Its translation is CPSYEQYF.

The rearrangement links TRBV27 to TRBJ2-3; D is unclear. CDR1 is MNHEY, CDR2 SMNVEV, per germline (reference sequence). The V end was cut by 8 bases, the J end by 0 bases, with 18 bases between. The length of the CDR3 is 16 residues. The CDR3 sequence: CASPDTSPTSTDTQYF. The CDR3 DNA reads as TGTGCCAGCCCAGACACTTCACCCACTAGCACAGATACGCAGTATTTT.

The chain has TRBV7-2 and TRBJ1-2; 10 bases map to TRBD1. The CDR3 totals 15 residues. V gave up 1 base and J gave up 7 bases; unmatched junction bases: 6. Germline V gene lookup returns CDR1 SGHTA and CDR2 FQGNSA. CDR3 sequence reads: CASSLDTGQGIGYTF. CDR3 nucleotides: TGTGCCAGCAGCTTAGATACGGGACAGGGGATTGGCTACACCTTC.

V usage is TRBV4-1 and J usage is TRBJ2-7, with TRBD2 as a possible D gene (6 bases). The CDR3 runs to 15 residues. CDR1 MGHRA and CDR2 YSYEKL come from the germline V gene. V dropped 4 bases and J dropped 3 bases, with 16 bases sitting between them. The DNA for the CDR3 is TGCGCCAGCAGCCTCGGGACTCCTGAGGACTACGAGCAGTACTTC. It specifies CASSLGTPEDYEQYF.

V usage is TRBV7-9 and J usage is TRBJ1-2, with TRBD1 identical over 11 bases. The V segment lost 1 base and the J segment 8 bases; nucleotides outside the gene matches: 3. The CDR3 runs to 14 residues. Germline lookup yields CDR1 SEHNR and CDR2 FQNEAQ (reference sequence). This chain's CDR3 is CASSLEDRGHGYTF. The CDR3 nucleotides read TGTGCCAGCAGCTTAGAGGACAGGGGGCACGGCTACACCTTC.

The chain recombines TRBV29-1 with TRBJ2-3; D is possibly TRBD2 (5 bases). V gave up 6 bases and J gave up 2 bases, with 24 bases separating them. The V gene's germline CDR1 is SQVTM and CDR2 ANQGSEA. The CDR3 totals 17 residues. The CDR3 DNA follows: TGCAGCGTCGATACCTCTAAAAGCGGACCTATCACAGATACGCAGTATTTT. It yields the protein CSVDTSKSGPITDTQYF.

The chain couples TRBV19 to TRBJ2-7, with TRBD2 matching 11 bases. After removal of 7 bases from V and 2 bases from J, the junction contained 13 bases not matched to a gene. CDR3 length equals 17 residues. The V gene's germline CDR1 is LNHDA and CDR2 SQIVND (reference sequence). CDR3 amino acids: CASTPDELAGGPYEQYF. CDR3 bases: TGTGCCAGTACCCCGGACGAGCTAGCGGGAGGACCCTACGAGCAGTACTTC.